The 23 T cell receptor beta chains given below trace back to one sample, sequenced in a study of T cells after yellow fever vaccination. Via MiXCR, TCRdb re-called the 5' RACE reads, giving one row per CDR3 protein. The sample carries just under 600,000 distinct CDR3 sequences, roughly 13% recorded once. The material sequenced was PBMCs, taken on the day of the yellow fever booster vaccination. These receptors were collected from a young man who received the YFV17D yellow fever vaccine.

This chain links TRBV6-5 with TRBJ2-3; D possibly corresponds to TRBD1 (6 bases). CDR1 and CDR2 (germline): MNHEY, SVGAGI. CDR3 length equals 14 residues. V was trimmed by 0 bases and J by 7 bases, leaving 11 bases between them. This CDR3 is CASSYSNGDNTQYF. CDR3 DNA sequence: TGTGCCAGCAGTTACTCGAACGGGGACAATACGCAGTATTTT.

This clonotype was detected a few times. The chain combines TRBV20-1 with TRBJ2-1; possible D gene TRBD2, 5 bases. The CDR3 is 15 residues long. V lost 3 bases to trimming and J lost 0 bases, with 12 bases between them. Per the germline V gene, CDR1 is DFQATT and CDR2 is SNEGSKA (reference sequence). In nucleotides, the CDR3 is TGCAGTGCTAGTCAGTCTAGCCGCTCCTACAATGAGCAGTTCTTC. Amino acid sequence: CSASQSSRSYNEQFF.

The rearrangement joins TRBV6-5 to TRBJ2-7, with D perhaps assigned TRBD1 or TRBD2 (5 bases each). Trimming left V 0 bases short and J 2 bases short, with 11 bases between. The CDR3 is made up of 15 amino acids. Germline V lookup: CDR1 MNHEY, CDR2 SVGAGI. The CDR3 nucleotides read TGTGCCAGCAGTTACTCGGGGGAGCCCACCTACGAGCAGTACTTC. Amino acid sequence: CASSYSGEPTYEQYF.

This clonotype was observed a few times. This rearrangement joins TRBV7-3 to TRBJ2-1, with 9 bases aligning to TRBD1. With 5 bases clipped from V and 8 bases from J, the junction kept 7 bases outside the gene matches. Germline V gives CDR1 SGHTA, CDR2 FQGTGA. The CDR3 spans 14 residues. As DNA, the CDR3 is TGTGCCAGCAGCCGGGACAGGGTTTTCGATGAGCAGTTCTTC. Translation gives CASSRDRVFDEQFF.

This clonotype was seen a handful of times. The chain is built from TRBV10-3 and TRBJ2-1, with D possibly TRBD2 on 5 matching bases. Germline lookup yields CDR1 ENHRY and CDR2 SYGVKD. This CDR3 has 14 residues. V gave up 6 bases and J gave up 6 bases, with 15 bases separating them. Here the CDR3 reads CAIRGGSVSNEQFF. The CDR3 coding sequence is TGTGCCATCAGGGGCGGGTCTGTATCCAATGAGCAGTTCTTC.

This clonotype showed up just a few times. The chain recombines TRBV12-3 or TRBV12-4 with TRBJ2-6; no definite D call. Trimming removed 2 bases at V and 3 bases at J, with 8 bases between. CDR3 size: 15 residues. The CDR3 region is CASSLRVGGANVLTF. The CDR3 DNA reads TGTGCCAGCAGTTTAAGGGTTGGTGGGGCCAACGTCCTGACTTTC.

This chain joins TRBV7-6 and TRBJ2-1; 10 bases line up with TRBD2. CDR3 size: 16 residues. J lost 7 bases, V lost 1 base, and 7 bases had no gene match. The germline CDR1 and CDR2 sequences are SGHVS and FNYEAQ. Here the CDR3 reads CASSLGSGRARNEQFF. Written as DNA, the CDR3 is TGTGCCAGCAGCTTAGGGAGCGGGAGGGCGAGGAATGAGCAGTTCTTC.

The V and J genes are TRBV6-6 and TRBJ2-7; D gene uncertain. With 8 bases removed from V and 0 bases from J, the gap between germline ends came to 11 bases. The CDR3 contains 13 residues. Germline CDR1 MNHNY, CDR2 SVGAGI (reference sequence). The CDR3 reads CASLGSNSYEQYF. The CDR3 DNA reads as TGTGCCAGCCTAGGGTCTAACTCCTACGAGCAGTACTTC.

J is TRBJ1-1 and V is TRBV20-1, with 7 bases lining up with TRBD1. Germline V lookup: CDR1 DFQATT, CDR2 SNEGSKA (reference sequence). The CDR3 runs to 13 residues. Unmatched junction bases numbered 7, after V lost 5 bases and J lost 4 bases. This chain's CDR3 is CSAYDRVGTEAFF. For the CDR3, the DNA is TGCAGTGCTTACGACAGGGTGGGCACTGAAGCTTTCTTT.

This clonotype was counted between two and nine times. The chain carries TRBV5-5 and TRBJ1-4; 8 nucleotides agree with TRBD1. Germline CDR1 reads SGHKS; CDR2 reads YYEKEE (reference sequence). V shed 4 bases, J shed 3 bases, and the junction held 5 bases outside the gene matches. CDR3 size: 15 residues. DNA for the CDR3: TGTGCCAGCAGCATCATACAGGGGGCTAATGAAAAACTGTTTTTT. Its protein is CASSIIQGANEKLFF.

This chain links TRBV21-1 with TRBJ2-2; TRBD1 reflects the table's D call only, with no check against the DNA. TRBV21-1 is reported as a pseudogene. There are 13 residues in the CDR3. CDR3 sequence reads: CASSKTRTGELFF. The CDR3 DNA reads as TGTGCCAGCAGCAAAACCCGGACCGGGGAGCTGTTTTTT.

This clonotype has at least ten counts. This chain links TRBV12-3 or TRBV12-4 with TRBJ2-7; 8 bases align to TRBD2. The CDR3 length is 14 residues. V lost 3 bases and J lost 0; bases outside the gene matches: 1. The CDR3 nucleotides are TGTGCCAGCAGTTTTGGGACTAGCTCCTACGAGCAGTACTTC. It specifies CASSFGTSSYEQYF.

The V and J genes are TRBV12-3 or TRBV12-4 and TRBJ1-2; D unclear. This CDR3 region has 15 residues. Deletions cut 6 bases from V and 0 bases from J, with 14 bases between. The CDR3 here is CASSLAGEANYGYTF. The CDR3 region has the DNA TGTGCCAGCAGCCTCGCCGGGGAAGCTAACTATGGCTACACCTTC.

The gene calls are TRBV20-1 and TRBJ1-4; no firm D call. Germline lookup yields CDR1 DFQATT and CDR2 SNEGSKA (reference sequence). This CDR3 comprises 16 residues. Trimming shortened V by 0 bases and J by 6 bases, and 17 bases separated the two germline ends. The CDR3: CSARDPLLNTDEKLFF. CDR3 coding DNA: TGCAGTGCTAGAGATCCCCTCCTAAACACTGATGAAAAACTGTTTTTT.

This clonotype was picked up a small number of times. The gene calls are TRBV29-1 and TRBJ2-7; D is undetermined. V gave up 8 bases and J gave up 4 bases, with 12 bases separating them. There are 11 residues in the CDR3. In germline, CDR1 is SQVTM, CDR2 ANQGSEA. The CDR3 loop is CSKEWGYEQYF. CDR3 DNA sequence: TGCAGCAAGGAATGGGGTTACGAGCAGTACTTC.

There are many counts of this clonotype. CDR3 loop: CASSFAGGTDTQYF. The CDR3 DNA is TGTGCCAGCAGCTTCGCGGGAGGCACAGATACGCAGTATTTT. V and J are TRBV7-6 and TRBJ2-3; 7 positions match TRBD2. This CDR3 is 14 amino acids long. V shed 3 bases and J 1 base; nucleotides not matched to a gene: 1. CDR1 and CDR2 from the germline V gene are SGHVS and FNYEAQ.

The chain is built from TRBV6-5 and TRBJ2-5, with 7 nucleotides matching TRBD1. CDR1 MNHEY and CDR2 SVGAGI come from the germline V gene. CDR3 length: 15 residues. The junction had 10 bases not matched to a gene; V was cut back by 4 bases and J by 5 bases. For the CDR3, the DNA is TGTGCCAGCAGTTCCCAAGGGGGCAGGGGCGAGACCCAGTACTTC. Residues: CASSSQGGRGETQYF.

The chain is built from TRBV5-1 and TRBJ2-1; 8 bases map to TRBD2. V was clipped by 6 bases and J by 8 bases; unmatched bases: 4. Germline lookup yields CDR1 SGHRS and CDR2 YFSETQ. The length of the CDR3 is 12 residues. The CDR3 DNA follows: TGCGCCAGCACAGCGGGAGAGGATGAGCAGTTCTTC. This encodes CASTAGEDEQFF. Full variable domain (missing parts from reference TRBV5-1 and TRBJ2-1): KAGVTQTPRYLIKTRGQQVTLSCSPISGHRSVSWYQQTPGQGLQFLFEYFSETQRNKGNFPGRFSGRQFSNSRSEMNVSTLELGDSALYLCASTAGEDEQFFGPGTRLTVL.

The CDR3: CASSLRGTEDTQYF. DNA for the CDR3: TGTGCCAGCAGCTTACGTGGGACTGAAGATACGCAGTATTTT. The chain is built from TRBV7-2 and TRBJ2-3, with a tentative D call TRBD2 (6 bases). This CDR3 region has 14 residues. Germline CDR1 SGHTA, CDR2 FQGNSA. V lost 2 bases, J lost 5 bases, and 11 bases lay in between.

This chain joins TRBV20-1 and TRBJ2-3; D is perhaps TRBD2 (5 bases). CDR3 size: 13 residues. Between the trimmed V and J ends, which lost 2 bases and 5 bases, there was a span of 11 bases. Germline V CDR1 and CDR2: DFQATT, SNEGSKA (reference sequence). The CDR3 DNA sequence: TGCAGTGCTAGAAACACTAGGAAAGATACGCAGTATTTT. Its translation is CSARNTRKDTQYF.

This clonotype has only a few counts. One end of the junction does not line up with germline, which may come from a read error. The chain links TRBV20-1 to TRBJ2-7; TRBD1 aligns across 9 bases. Per the germline V gene, CDR1 is DFQATT and CDR2 is SNEGSKA (reference sequence). CDR3 length equals 13 residues. CDR3 sequence reads: CSARDFSRDRANF. The CDR3 bases are TGCAGTGCTAGAGATTTCTCAAGGGACAGGGCCAACTTC.

This clonotype was found many times. The V call is TRBV7-9, the J call TRBJ1-1; no clear D gene. V was shortened by 3 bases and J by 4 bases, with 6 bases between the two germline ends. Per the germline V gene, CDR1 is SEHNR and CDR2 is FQNEAQ (reference sequence). The CDR3 length is 12 residues. The CDR3 loop is CASSFVSTEAFF. Here the CDR3 DNA reads TGTGCCAGCAGCTTTGTTAGCACTGAAGCTTTCTTT.

This clonotype was picked up a small number of times. This sequence joins TRBV4-3 and TRBJ2-7, with TRBD1 identical over 9 bases. The trim removed 1 base at V and 5 bases at J, leaving 9 bases unmatched. The CDR3 is 16 amino acids. Germline V gene sequence: CDR1 LGHNA, CDR2 YSLEER. The CDR3 region has the DNA TGCGCCAGCAGCCAAGGGTGGGGGACAGGGACCCACGAGCAGTACTTC. It is translated as CASSQGWGTGTHEQYF.